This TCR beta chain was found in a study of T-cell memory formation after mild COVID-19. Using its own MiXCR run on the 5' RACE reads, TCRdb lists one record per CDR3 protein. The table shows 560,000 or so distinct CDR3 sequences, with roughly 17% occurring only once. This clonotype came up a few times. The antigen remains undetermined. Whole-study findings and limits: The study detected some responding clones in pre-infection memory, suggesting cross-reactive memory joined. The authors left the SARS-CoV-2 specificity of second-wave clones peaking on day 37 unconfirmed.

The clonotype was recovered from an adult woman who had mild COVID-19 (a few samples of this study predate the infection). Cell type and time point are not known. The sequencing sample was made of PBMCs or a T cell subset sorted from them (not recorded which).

The CDR3 DNA is TGTGCCAGCAGTGACTTGGGGGAAGAGACCCAGTACTTC. It specifies CASSDLGEETQYF. This sequence joins TRBV27 and TRBJ2-5, with D possibly being TRBD1 or TRBD2 (5 bases each). Germline V lookup: CDR1 MNHEY, CDR2 SMNVEV (reference sequence). The CDR3 length is 13 residues. V lost 5 bases to trimming and J lost 3 bases, with 10 bases between them.